This is a list of T cell receptor beta chains from one sample in a study of identical twins. TCRdb reanalysed the 5' RACE reads using MiXCR and keeps one entry per CDR3 protein. The data hold 450,000 or so distinct CDR3 sequences, with approximately 15% observed a single time. These data were also filed under a second study, of yellow fever vaccine responses in identical twins.

Sequencing was performed on CD4+ T cells sorted from blood. The receptor source for this set is a woman under 30 in good health. Each CDR3 is given without its conserved first and last residue. A D gene is named only where the DNA matches it firmly.

v_gene	d_gene	CDR3aa
TRBV30	.	APGRLGACTGELF
TRBV5-6	.	ASSLVVGEAF
TRBV12-3/TRBV12-4	.	ASTPNPANEQF
TRBV19	TRBD2	ASRREGRDTQY
TRBV24-1	.	ATSDSALAKNIQY
TRBV3-1	.	ASSQDSGQGRPQH
TRBV7-2	.	ASSLNPGGPQH
TRBV4-1	.	ASSPPMGRTQY
TRBV27	TRBD1	ASRLGQGVTYEQY
TRBV12-3/TRBV12-4	TRBD2	ASSSGASGKYEQF
TRBV5-1	.	ASSLGGAGTEAF
TRBV20-1	.	SARDGQRNTGELF
TRBV6-2/TRBV6-3	TRBD2	ASSYSLAGIAEY
TRBV6-2/TRBV6-3	.	ASSYLTQQY
TRBV24-1	.	ATSLHNEQF
TRBV3-1	.	ASSQIGNEQF
TRBV24-1	.	ATSDSRAQGEQY
TRBV6-5	TRBD2	ASSSPGLAGATDTQY
TRBV20-1	TRBD1	SARNWDRSSYNEQF
TRBV2	TRBD1	ASSEPGQGLEKLF
TRBV6-5	TRBD2	ASSYVRGANTGELF
TRBV20-1	TRBD2	SARGGSGSSYEQY
TRBV7-2	TRBD1	ASSLQGEILAKNIQY
TRBV6-2/TRBV6-3	TRBD2	ASSYSTSGSSEQF
TRBV20-1	.	SARPSKTGELF
TRBV7-3	.	ASSATGSEQF
TRBV6-1	TRBD1	ASRAGTGVNEKLF
TRBV12-3/TRBV12-4	.	ASSPQVSAT